This T cell receptor (beta chain) was identified during a study of HIV-infected patients and healthy controls. The CDR3 consists of 12 residues. Germline V CDR1 and CDR2: MNHNY, SVGAGI (reference sequence). V lost 6 bases to trimming and J lost 7 bases, with 13 bases between them. Many counts were recorded for this clonotype. TCRdb re-called the 5' RACE reads through MiXCR, storing one row per CDR3 protein. This table has tens of thousands of distinct CDR3 sequences, 15% to 20% appearing once. The receptor was isolated from a human donor in good health. Sequences were obtained from CD4+ T cells from blood. The chain has TRBV6-6 and TRBJ2-7; D gene uncertain. This CDR3 is CASRPEGGEQYF. The CDR3 DNA reads TGTGCCAGCAGGCCCGAAGGCGGTGAGCAGTACTTC.